The 18 T cell receptor beta chains below come from one sample, sequenced in a study of cytomegalovirus exposure and HLA in healthy donors. A multiplex PCR was run with 60 Vbeta primers and 13 Jbeta primers. The method was immunoSEQ multiplex PCR; TCRdb's version includes in-frame clones alone and lacks a portion of them. The table has 120,000 or so clones, around 80% seen once; the top ten hold 2% to 2.5%. Sequenced: PBMCs. The receptors come from a man aged 30 to 45 in good health and CMV-seronegative.

The rearrangement links TRBV2 to TRBJ2-3, with D unclear. In germline, CDR1 is SNHLY, CDR2 FYNNEI. CDR3 size: 13 residues. V lost 8 bases and J lost 0, with 9 bases in between. CDR3 nucleotides: TGTGCCAGCGCAGGCAGGAGCACAGATACGCAGTATTTT. It specifies CASAGRSTDTQYF.

The chain is built from TRBV10-2 and TRBJ1-3; D is unclear. Germline CDR1 WSHSY, CDR2 SAAADI. The CDR3 length is 17 residues. V dropped 6 bases and J dropped 1 base, with 19 bases sitting between them. The CDR3 nucleotides are TGCGCCAGCAGCCTCCTGTTTCCGAGGGAATCTGGAAACACCATATATTTT. It translates to CASSLLFPRESGNTIYF.

This clone was found once. The rearrangement joins TRBV5-1 to TRBJ1-3; D ambiguous. Germline loops: CDR1 SGHRS, CDR2 YFSETQ. This CDR3 has 15 amino acids. V lost 0 bases, J lost 7 bases, and 14 bases lay in between. The CDR3 is CASSLGGSPMNTIYF. CDR3 DNA sequence: TGCGCCAGCAGCTTGGGTGGGAGTCCGATGAACACCATATATTTT.

The chain joins TRBV11-2 to TRBJ2-7; TRBD2 aligns across 14 bases. Per the germline V gene, CDR1 is SGHAT and CDR2 is FQNNGV. CDR3 length equals 16 residues. V lost 4 bases and J lost 7; bases outside the gene matches: 9. CDR3 in DNA: TGTGCCAGCAGCTGGACTAGCGGGGGGAACCCGGAGGAGCAGTACTTC. Protein: CASSWTSGGNPEEQYF.

This chain connects TRBV29-1 to TRBJ1-5; 8 bases are shared with TRBD1. With 4 bases clipped from V and 3 bases from J, the junction kept 5 bases outside the gene matches. From germline, CDR1 is SQVTM and CDR2 ANQGSEA. The CDR3 covers 14 residues. The CDR3 reads CSVGGRGHNQPQHF. CDR3 DNA: TGCAGCGTTGGTGGCAGGGGGCACAATCAGCCCCAGCATTTT.

The chain is built from TRBV6-5 and TRBJ2-1; D is uncertain. The CDR3 sequence is 11 residues long. The V gene's germline CDR1 is MNHEY and CDR2 SVGAGI. The V and J ends lost 5 bases and 8 bases respectively, with 7 bases between them. The CDR3 DNA reads TGTGCCAGCAGTAGCAACTATGAGCAGTTCTTC. Its protein is CASSSNYEQFF.

The rearrangement uses TRBV19 and TRBJ2-5; 11 bases fit TRBD2. The tail of the sequence fits TRBJ2-7 better, so the J call may be wrong. CDR1 and CDR2 (germline): LNHDA, SQIVND (reference sequence). The CDR3 runs to 15 residues. CDR3: CASSLTSGGPYEQYF. CDR3 nucleotide sequence: TGTGCCAGTAGTCTCACTAGCGGGGGCCCCTACGAGCAGTACTTC.

The chain carries TRBV7-2 and TRBJ2-5, with D maybe TRBD2 (5 bases). The J call may be in error: the DNA end matches TRBJ2-7 better. There are 15 residues in the CDR3. CDR1 and CDR2 (germline): SGHTA, FQGNSA. The CDR3 region is CASSLLPGRNYEQYF. In nucleotides, the CDR3 is TGTGCCAGCAGCTTACTTCCGGGAAGGAACTACGAGCAGTACTTC.

CDR3 DNA: TGTGCCAGCAGCTCTCAGGGACAGGAGAGCTCCTACGAGCAGTACTTC. It codes for CASSSQGQESSYEQYF. The V and J genes are TRBV7-9 and TRBJ2-7, with 8 bases lining up with TRBD1. The junction had 8 bases not matched to a gene; V was cut back by 4 bases and J by 0 bases. CDR1 and CDR2 (germline): SEHNR, FQNEAQ (reference sequence). The CDR3 is 16 amino acids. The entire variable domain, with the rest obtained from reference TRBV7-9 and TRBJ2-7, is as follows: DTGVSQNPRHKITKRGQNVTFRCDPISEHNRLYWYRQTLGQGPEFLTYFQNEAQLEKSRLLSDRFSAERPKGSFSTLEIQRTEQGDSAMYLCASSSQGQESSYEQYFGPGTRLTVT.

The chain carries TRBV5-1 and TRBJ1-4; D is undetermined. Trimming cost V 1 base and J 4 bases, with 5 bases left between them. The CDR3 is 13 residues long. CDR1 SGHRS and CDR2 YFSETQ come from the germline V gene. The CDR3 DNA follows: TGCGCCAGCAGCTTGTACAGTAATGAAAAACTGTTTTTT. Translating it yields CASSLYSNEKLFF.

This clone was counted only a few times. The chain is built from TRBV19 and TRBJ2-4; D possibly corresponds to TRBD2 (6 bases). V lost 5 bases, J lost 11 bases, and 10 bases lay in between. The length of the CDR3 is 11 residues. Germline CDR1 and CDR2: LNHDA and SQIVND (reference sequence). CDR3: CASSSGLVQYF. The CDR3 DNA reads as TGTGCCAGTAGTTCGGGACTCGTTCAGTACTTC.

This rearrangement joins TRBV5-6 to TRBJ1-5, with D unclear. This CDR3 has 15 residues. Germline V gene data show CDR1 as SGHDT and CDR2 as YYEEEE. V was shortened by 1 base and J by 0 bases, with 8 bases between the two germline ends. Here the CDR3 reads CASSLYGYSNQPQHF. The CDR3 DNA sequence: TGTGCCAGCAGCTTGTACGGTTATAGCAATCAGCCCCAGCATTTT.

The rearrangement links TRBV21-1 to TRBJ2-1; TRBD2 is the table's D call and was not checked against the DNA. TRBV21-1 is given as a pseudogene. The CDR3 extends over 16 amino acids. CDR3 in DNA: TGTGCCCCCCCATGGTTAAATAGCGGGATCTACAATGAGCAGTTCTTC. The encoded protein is CAPPWLNSGIYNEQFF.

V usage is TRBV28 and J usage is TRBJ1-2; D is possibly TRBD1 (6 bases). Germline CDR1 is MDHEN and CDR2 is SYDVKM. The CDR3 covers 13 residues. V gave up 11 bases and J gave up 0 bases, with 13 bases separating them. The CDR3 sequence: CASVEGANYGYTF. The CDR3 bases are TGTGCCTCGGTCGAGGGGGCTAACTATGGCTACACCTTC.

The gene calls are TRBV19 and TRBJ2-7; maybe TRBD2 (5 bases). The length of the CDR3 is 14 residues. The V end lost 5 bases, the J end lost 0 bases, and 11 bases lay between the germline ends. Germline V gene lookup returns CDR1 LNHDA and CDR2 SQIVND (reference sequence). CDR3 sequence: CASSSGLNSYEQYF. Here the CDR3 DNA reads TGTGCCAGTAGTTCCGGACTTAACTCCTACGAGCAGTACTTC.

This sequence joins TRBV4-2 and TRBJ2-3, with D tentatively TRBD2 (6 bases). Trimming took off 2 bases at V and 11 bases at J, with 17 bases between the two ends. In germline, CDR1 is LGHNA, CDR2 YNFKEQ. This CDR3 has 14 amino acids. The CDR3 sequence is CASSQTLQAGGQYF. The DNA for the CDR3 is TGTGCCAGCAGCCAAACCCTCCAAGCCGGGGGGCAGTATTTT.

The chain couples TRBV28 to TRBJ1-5; D ambiguous. This CDR3 comprises 16 residues. V gave up 5 bases and J gave up 3 bases, with 17 bases separating them. The germline CDR1 and CDR2 sequences are MDHEN and SYDVKM. The CDR3 region has the DNA TGTGCCAGCAGTCTAAGCCGGTTCTTAGACAATCAGCCCCAGCATTTT. It yields the protein CASSLSRFLDNQPQHF.

This CDR3 reads CASTLGQGFREQYF. CDR3 DNA: TGTGCCAGCACCCTCGGACAGGGTTTCCGCGAGCAGTACTTC. The J gene is TRBJ2-7, the V gene TRBV2; TRBD1 agrees at 8 bases. CDR3 length: 14 residues. The trim removed 7 bases at V and 6 bases at J, leaving 11 bases unmatched. Germline V lookup: CDR1 SNHLY, CDR2 FYNNEI.